The 21 T cell receptor beta chains listed next were all sequenced from one sample in a study of shared clonotypes between healthy human individuals (dated by TCRdb to 2019 to 2021). CD8 naive samples were CD45RO-negative cells positively selected for CCR7, giving a CD45RA+CCR7+ population that excluded TemRA cells. The library came from the immunoSEQ multiplex PCR assay. TCRdb mirrors the immuneACCESS table, restricted to in-frame sequences. Some clones are absent from its copies; in checked studies, under half trace to an unresolved V gene, and the reason for the others is unknown. A total of around 2.1 million clones appear in this sample, roughly 91% of them only once. The ten largest clones take up 1.5% to 2% of the sample. The sequencing input was naive CD8+ T cells from PBMCs. The label giving this sample's cell subset or site can be read as: CD45RA+CCR7+. Receptors were obtained from a young man in good health. Some clones in this sample may be carry-over from other donors' samples.

Written as DNA, the CDR3 is TGTGCCAGCAGCCCCAACTCCTATGCAGATACGCAGTATTTT. This codes for CASSPNSYADTQYF. The rearrangement joins TRBV7-9 to TRBJ2-3; D remains unclear. There are 14 residues in the CDR3. Germline V gives CDR1 SEHNR, CDR2 FQNEAQ (reference sequence). The V and J ends lost 5 bases and 4 bases respectively, with 13 bases between them. Full variable domain (outside the CDR3, taken from reference TRBV7-9 and TRBJ2-3): DTGVSQNPRHKITKRGQNVTFRCDPISEHNRLYWYRQTLGQGPEFLTYFQNEAQLEKSRLLSDRFSAERPKGSFSTLEIQRTEQGDSAMYLCASSPNSYADTQYFGPGTRLTVL.

This sequence joins TRBV27 and TRBJ1-1, with 10 bases lining up with TRBD1. V gave up 4 bases and J gave up 4 bases; unmatched junction bases: 6. Per germline, CDR1 MNHEY and CDR2 SMNVEV (reference sequence). The CDR3 runs 15 residues. In nucleotides, the CDR3 is TGTGCCAGCAGTTCCCCCGGGACAGGGGTCACTGAAGCTTTCTTT. Protein product: CASSSPGTGVTEAFF.

The chain links TRBV29-1 to TRBJ2-7; 11 bases are a match to TRBD2. Germline CDR1 reads SQVTM; CDR2 reads ANQGSEA. The length of the CDR3 is 16 residues. V shed 0 bases, J shed 5 bases, and the junction held 9 bases outside the gene matches. The CDR3 DNA reads as TGCAGCGTTGAAGAAGGAGGTAGCGGGAGGGCCAACGAGCAGTACTTC. Its translation: CSVEEGGSGRANEQYF.

Details on this clone: Other DNA sequences of this sample code for an identical CDR3. The CDR3 region is CASSLSGVGSYEQYF. The CDR3 DNA reads TGTGCCAGCAGTTTAAGTGGGGTGGGCTCCTACGAGCAGTACTTC. The chain carries TRBV27 and TRBJ2-7; D unclear. The germline CDR1 and CDR2 sequences are MNHEY and SMNVEV (reference sequence). Trimming shortened V by 2 bases and J by 0 bases, and 11 bases separated the two germline ends. The CDR3 contains 15 residues.

A remark on this clone: The sample contains more than one DNA sequence encoding this CDR3. This chain uses TRBV7-9 with TRBJ2-7, with a tentative D call TRBD1 (5 bases). V lost 4 bases and J lost 6, with 7 bases in between. The CDR3 consists of 11 residues. Germline lookup yields CDR1 SEHNR and CDR2 FQNEAQ (reference sequence). As DNA, the CDR3 is TGTGCCAGCAGCTCCAGGGCCGAGCAGTACTTC. Its protein product is CASSSRAEQYF.

The chain couples TRBV10-3 to TRBJ2-7; TRBD2 matches 12 bases. The junction had 17 bases not matched to a gene; V was cut back by 3 bases and J by 5 bases. Looked up from germline, CDR1 is ENHRY and CDR2 is SYGVKD. The CDR3 has 19 residues. The CDR3 nucleotides are TGTGCCATCAGTGACCCTGGACTAGCGGGAACGGGTGGTCGCGACGAGCAGTACTTC. Translated, it gives CAISDPGLAGTGGRDEQYF.

The chain combines TRBV13 with TRBJ1-2; D is perhaps TRBD1 (5 bases). This CDR3 is 14 amino acids long. Trimming took off 11 bases at V and 3 bases at J, with 19 bases between the two ends. Germline V gene lookup returns CDR1 PRHDT and CDR2 FYEKMQ (reference sequence). The CDR3 region is CAHGTGTKDYGYTF. Written as DNA, the CDR3 is TGTGCCCACGGGACGGGCACGAAGGACTATGGCTACACCTTC.

This clone was counted once. The chain carries TRBV7-9 and TRBJ1-4; D perhaps matches TRBD1 (6 bases). Trimming took off 6 bases at V and 2 bases at J, with 13 bases between the two ends. This CDR3 region has 15 residues. Germline V gene sequence: CDR1 SEHNR, CDR2 FQNEAQ (reference sequence). The CDR3 region is CASSYEGGTNEKLFF. For the CDR3, the DNA is TGTGCCAGCAGTTATGAAGGGGGGACTAATGAAAAACTGTTTTTT.

The chain combines TRBV9 with TRBJ2-3, with TRBD1 matching 7 bases. CDR1 is SGDLS, CDR2 YYNGEE, per germline. The CDR3 has 19 amino acids. Losses at the gene ends were 3 bases for V and 6 bases for J; bases not matched to a gene: 22. This chain's CDR3 is CASSANQTQGRGWWDTQYF. CDR3 coding DNA: TGTGCCAGCAGCGCAAACCAGACACAGGGGCGCGGATGGTGGGATACGCAGTATTTT.

The chain carries TRBV9 and TRBJ2-7, with 8 nucleotides matching TRBD1. The germline gives CDR1 SGDLS, CDR2 YYNGEE. V was pared by 3 bases and J by 7 bases, with 12 bases of the junction left unmatched. The CDR3 contains 15 residues. For the CDR3, the DNA is TGTGCCAGCAGCGGATTACAGGGGGGAGTAGGGGAGCAGTACTTC. As protein: CASSGLQGGVGEQYF.

The J gene is TRBJ1-2, the V gene TRBV4-2, with 8 positions matching TRBD1. The J segment lost 6 bases and the V segment lost 4 bases, leaving 10 bases of the junction unmatched. Germline lookup yields CDR1 LGHNA and CDR2 YNFKEQ. The CDR3 loop spans 15 amino acids. In DNA form, the CDR3 reads TGTGCCAGCAGCCTTCCAATACCAGGGGGCGATGGCTACACCTTC. It codes for CASSLPIPGGDGYTF.

The chain is built from TRBV9 and TRBJ2-7; 9 positions match TRBD1. The CDR3 has 15 residues. The J segment lost 2 bases and the V segment lost 2 bases, leaving 5 bases of the junction unmatched. Per germline, CDR1 SGDLS and CDR2 YYNGEE. The DNA of the CDR3 is TGTGCCAGCAGCGTGGGACAGGGAGACCCCTACGAGCAGTACTTC. Amino acids: CASSVGQGDPYEQYF.

The chain joins TRBV4-1 to TRBJ2-3; perhaps D is TRBD1 or TRBD2 (5 bases each). Trimming took 6 bases from V and 4 from J, leaving 23 bases between them. CDR1 MGHRA and CDR2 YSYEKL come from the germline V gene. The CDR3 loop spans 17 amino acids. The CDR3 region is CASSPPPGTPSADTQYF. The CDR3 nucleotides are TGCGCCAGCAGTCCCCCCCCCGGGACCCCGTCCGCAGATACGCAGTATTTT.

Notes on this clone: Other DNA variants within this sample encode the same CDR3. V usage is TRBV9 and J usage is TRBJ1-4; D possibly corresponds to TRBD1 (6 bases). The CDR3 runs to 15 residues. Trimming stripped 1 base from V and 0 bases from J, with 7 bases between. CDR1 and CDR2 from the germline V gene are SGDLS and YYNGEE. CDR3 sequence reads: CASSVSGATNEKLFF. The CDR3 region has the DNA TGTGCCAGCAGCGTATCAGGGGCAACTAATGAAAAACTGTTTTTT.

The chain couples TRBV19 to TRBJ1-1, with TRBD1 matching 8 bases. Germline lookup yields CDR1 LNHDA and CDR2 SQIVND (reference sequence). The CDR3 is 14 amino acids. The V gene end was trimmed by 7 bases and the J gene end by 4 bases; junction bases not matched to a gene: 8. The CDR3 region has the DNA TGTGCCAGTACCCTAAGGACAGGGCTCACTGAAGCTTTCTTT. Protein product: CASTLRTGLTEAFF.

This clone was seen a single time. This CDR3 is CASSLTWDYRPSEQFF. In nucleotides, the CDR3 is TGTGCCAGCAGTTTAACATGGGACTACCGTCCCAGTGAGCAGTTCTTC. The chain couples TRBV27 to TRBJ2-1; 7 bases fit TRBD2. Per germline, CDR1 MNHEY and CDR2 SMNVEV (reference sequence). Trimming removed 2 bases from V and 9 bases from J; junction bases left unmatched: 13. This CDR3 is 16 amino acids long.

This clone was seen a few times. This chain links TRBV5-8 with TRBJ1-1; a weak D match, TRBD1 (5 bases). This CDR3 comprises 13 residues. Looked up from germline, CDR1 is SGHTS and CDR2 is YDEGEE. Trimming pared 1 base from V and 6 bases from J, leaving 10 bases between. CDR3: CASSLLSGPEAFF. In DNA form, the CDR3 reads TGTGCCAGCAGCTTGTTATCGGGGCCTGAAGCTTTCTTT.

This chain uses TRBV6-5 with TRBJ2-7; D might be TRBD1 (5 bases). This CDR3 comprises 14 residues. V dropped 3 bases and J dropped 5 bases, with 14 bases sitting between them. Germline values: CDR1 MNHEY, CDR2 SVGAGI. CDR3 coding DNA: TGTGCCAGCAGTTATCAGGGAAAGGAGAACGAGCAGTACTTC. It is translated as CASSYQGKENEQYF.

V and J are TRBV29-1 and TRBJ1-1, with 10 positions matching TRBD1. The CDR3 runs 17 residues. Trimming removed 7 bases from V and 8 bases from J; junction bases left unmatched: 22. CDR1 SQVTM and CDR2 ANQGSEA come from the germline V gene. DNA for the CDR3: TGCAGCGGATCCAGACAGGGGGCCTACTTCAGAGTAGAAGAAGCTTTCTTT. Amino acids: CSGSRQGAYFRVEEAFF.

In this sample, this clone turned up once. The rearrangement joins TRBV27 to TRBJ2-1; 12 nucleotides align to TRBD2. Germline CDR1 reads MNHEY; CDR2 reads SMNVEV (reference sequence). The CDR3 is made up of 19 amino acids. The J segment lost 0 bases and the V segment lost 5 bases, leaving 11 bases of the junction unmatched. Here the CDR3 reads CASSVKTSGSRSSYNEQFF. Written as DNA, the CDR3 is TGTGCCAGCAGTGTAAAGACTAGCGGGAGCCGAAGCTCCTACAATGAGCAGTTCTTC.

The genes are TRBV5-6 and TRBJ2-7, with TRBD1 matching over 12 bases. Per germline, CDR1 SGHDT and CDR2 YYEEEE. The CDR3 has 14 residues. V gave up 4 bases and J gave up 5 bases; unmatched junction bases: 4. CDR3 DNA: TGTGCCAGCAGCGAGGGACAGGGGGCTAACGAGCAGTACTTC. Residues: CASSEGQGANEQYF.